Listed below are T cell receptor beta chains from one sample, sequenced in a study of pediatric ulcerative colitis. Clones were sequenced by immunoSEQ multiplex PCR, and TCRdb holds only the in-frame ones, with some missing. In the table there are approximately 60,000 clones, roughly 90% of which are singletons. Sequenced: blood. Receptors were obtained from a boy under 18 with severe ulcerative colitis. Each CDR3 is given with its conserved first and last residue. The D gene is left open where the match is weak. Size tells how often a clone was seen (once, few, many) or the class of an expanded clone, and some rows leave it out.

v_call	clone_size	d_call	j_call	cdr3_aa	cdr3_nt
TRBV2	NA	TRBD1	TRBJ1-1	CASSPPGGTGNTEAFF	TGTGCCAGCAGCCCGCCTGGGGGGACAGGAAACACTGAAGCTTTCTTT
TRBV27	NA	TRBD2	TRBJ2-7	CASSPTLAGPPYEQYF	TGTGCCAGCAGTCCCACCTTAGCGGGACCCCCCTACGAGCAGTACTTC
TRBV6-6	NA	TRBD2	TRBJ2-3	CASMWSSGEGTDTQYF	TGTGCCAGCATGTGGTCTAGCGGAGAGGGGACAGATACGCAGTATTTT
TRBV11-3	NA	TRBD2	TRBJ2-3	CASSLRTSGRATDTQYF	TGTGCCAGCAGCTTGAGAACTAGCGGGAGGGCTACAGATACGCAGTATTTT
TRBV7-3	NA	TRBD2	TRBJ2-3	CASSLNPSGNADTQYF	TGTGCCAGCAGCTTAAATCCTAGCGGGAATGCAGATACGCAGTATTTT
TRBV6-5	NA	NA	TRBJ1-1	CASSSGQRAEAFF	TGTGCCAGCAGTTCAGGACAGCGGGCTGAAGCTTTCTTT
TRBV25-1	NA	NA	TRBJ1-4	CASSESVYNEKLFF	TGTGCCAGCAGTGAAAGTGTTTATAATGAAAAACTGTTTTTT
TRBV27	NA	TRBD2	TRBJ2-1	CASSLDTSGIYNEQFF	TGTGCCAGCAGTTTGGACACTAGCGGGATCTACAATGAGCAGTTCTTC
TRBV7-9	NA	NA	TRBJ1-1	CASSSGRGGNTEAFF	TGTGCCAGCAGCTCGGGGAGGGGTGGGAACACTGAAGCTTTCTTT
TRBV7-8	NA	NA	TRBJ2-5	CASSLGTRETQYF	TGTGCCAGCAGCTTGGGGACGCGGGAGACCCAGTACTTC
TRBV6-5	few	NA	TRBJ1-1	CASSYSRRGARAEAFF	TGTGCCAGCAGTTACTCGAGACGTGGGGCTCGGGCTGAAGCTTTCTTT
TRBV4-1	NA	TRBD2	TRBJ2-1	CASSEPSGNSYNEQFF	TGCGCCAGCAGCGAGCCTAGCGGGAACTCCTACAATGAGCAGTTCTTC
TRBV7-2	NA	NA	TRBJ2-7	CASSLGGTSSYEQYF	TGTGCCAGCAGCTTAGGAGGGACGAGCTCCTACGAGCAGTACTTC
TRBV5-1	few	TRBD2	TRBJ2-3	CASSLGATGTSGTDTQYF	TGCGCCAGCAGCTTGGGGGCCACGGGGACTAGCGGTACAGATACGCAGTATTTT
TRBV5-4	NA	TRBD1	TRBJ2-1	CASSLEGQGFSWQFF	TGTGCCAGCAGCTTGGAGGGACAGGGTTTTAGCTGGCAGTTCTTC
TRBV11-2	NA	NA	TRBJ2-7	CASSLRAHEQYF	TGTGCCAGCAGCTTAAGGGCCCACGAGCAGTACTTC
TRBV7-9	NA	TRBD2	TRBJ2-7	CASSLPSGRDSSYEQYF	TGTGCCAGCAGCTTACCTAGCGGGAGGGACAGCTCCTACGAGCAGTACTTC
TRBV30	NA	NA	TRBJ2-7	CAWSRSGVLEQYF	TGTGCCTGGAGTCGATCAGGGGTCTTGGAGCAGTACTTC
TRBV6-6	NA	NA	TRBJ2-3	CASSPPGTSTDTQYF	TGTGCCAGCAGCCCTCCGGGGACTAGCACAGATACGCAGTATTTT
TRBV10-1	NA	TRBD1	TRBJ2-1	CASRGTGENEQFF	TGCGCCAGCAGGGGGACAGGGGAGAATGAGCAGTTCTTC
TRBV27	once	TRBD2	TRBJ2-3	CASSFRGTSVTDTQYF	TGTGCCAGCAGTTTCCGGGGCACTAGCGTCACAGATACGCAGTATTTT
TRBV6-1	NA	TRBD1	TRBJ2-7	CASSERGDRVQYEQYF	TGTGCCAGCAGCGAAAGGGGGGACAGGGTCCAATACGAGCAGTACTTC
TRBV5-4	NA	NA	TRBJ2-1	CASSSAVDEQFF	TGTGCCAGCAGCTCGGCGGTCGACGAGCAGTTCTTC
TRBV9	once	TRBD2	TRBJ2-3	CASSVGGGRTDTQYF	TGTGCCAGCAGCGTAGGGGGCGGGAGGACAGATACGCAGTATTTT
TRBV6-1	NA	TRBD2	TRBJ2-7	CASSGGPGLARPEQYF	TGTGCCAGCAGTGGGGGGCCGGGACTAGCGAGGCCAGAGCAGTACTTC
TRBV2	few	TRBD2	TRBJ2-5	CASSASGNLETQYF	TGTGCCAGCAGTGCTAGCGGGAACCTAGAGACCCAGTACTTC
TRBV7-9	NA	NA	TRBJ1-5	CASSLEGQPQHF	TGTGCCAGCAGCCTCGAAGGTCAGCCCCAGCATTTT
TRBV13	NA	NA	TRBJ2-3	CASSSEMGKTDTQYF	TGTGCCAGCAGCTCGGAAATGGGGAAAACAGATACGCAGTATTTT
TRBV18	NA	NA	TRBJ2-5	CASSPVPLEETQYF	TGTGCCAGCTCACCAGTTCCGTTGGAAGAGACCCAGTACTTC
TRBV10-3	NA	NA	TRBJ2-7	CAISESGALGDREQYF	TGTGCCATCAGTGAGTCCGGGGCCCTCGGGGACCGCGAGCAGTACTTC
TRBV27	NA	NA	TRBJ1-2	CASSPLAVLVYGYTF	TGTGCCAGCAGTCCCCTCGCGGTCTTGGTCTATGGCTACACCTTC
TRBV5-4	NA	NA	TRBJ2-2	CASSGEPVYTTGELFF	TGTGCCAGCAGCGGGGAGCCGGTGTACACCACCGGGGAGCTGTTTTTT